One and the same sample provided the 15 T cell receptor beta chains below, sequenced in a study of blood T cell repertoires in COVID-19. TCRdb's table, derived via immunoSEQ multiplex PCR, lists solely in-frame clones and lacks some. The repertoire has about 230,000 clones, roughly 85% of them found once; the top ten carry over 0.95%. The sample taken for sequencing was peripheral blood. The receptors originated from a man in his forties or fifties with acute or convalescent COVID-19.

This clone was found once. The chain employs TRBV19 and TRBJ1-2, with 11 nucleotides matching TRBD1. Germline CDR1 and CDR2: LNHDA and SQIVND (reference sequence). The ends lost 8 bases at V and 5 bases at J; junction bases unmatched: 13. This CDR3 has 16 amino acids. CDR3 sequence: CASHARTGGEIYGYTF. CDR3 in DNA: TGTGCCAGTCATGCCCGGACAGGGGGCGAGATTTATGGCTACACCTTC. Using reference TRBV19 and TRBJ1-2 for the parts outside the CDR3, the full variable domain is DGGITQSPKYLFRKEGQNVTLSCEQNLNHDAMYWYRQDPGQGLRLIYYSQIVNDFQKGDIAEGYSVSREKKESFPLTVTSAQKNPTAFYLCASHARTGGEIYGYTFGSGTRLTVV.

This chain links TRBV30 with TRBJ1-2; TRBD1 matches 9 bases. Germline CDR1 reads GTSNPN; CDR2 reads SVGIG (reference sequence). Losses at the gene ends were 5 bases for V and 8 bases for J; bases not matched to a gene: 6. The CDR3 has 12 amino acids. The CDR3 coding sequence is TGTGCCTGGGATACAGGGGGCGAAGGCTACACCTTC. As protein: CAWDTGGEGYTF.

This sequence joins TRBV30 and TRBJ1-6; TRBD1 matches at 9 bases. Germline lookup yields CDR1 GTSNPN and CDR2 SVGIG (reference sequence). This CDR3 has 14 amino acids. The V and J ends lost 2 bases and 12 bases, in that order; junction bases with no gene match: 8. The CDR3 nucleotides are TGTGCCTGGAGTTCCGGGACAGGGAGCCTACCCCTCCACTTT. It encodes CAWSSGTGSLPLHF.

The rearrangement links TRBV28 to TRBJ2-3, with 14 bases aligning to TRBD2. CDR1 and CDR2 (germline): MDHEN, SYDVKM. With 5 bases clipped from V and 2 bases from J, the junction kept 18 bases outside the gene matches. CDR3 size: 21 residues. CDR3: CASSGYGTSGGLAPYTDTQYF. The CDR3 region has the DNA TGTGCCAGCAGTGGATACGGGACTAGCGGGGGTCTGGCCCCGTACACAGATACGCAGTATTTT.

The rearrangement joins TRBV28 to TRBJ2-3, with D perhaps matching TRBD2 (6 bases). Trimming removed 7 bases at V and 3 bases at J, with 17 bases between. CDR3 size: 15 residues. Germline V CDR1 and CDR2: MDHEN, SYDVKM. Here the CDR3 DNA reads TGTGCCAGCACTACGGCGGGAAGCCTGACAGATACGCAGTATTTT. This translates into CASTTAGSLTDTQYF.

The CDR3 here is CASSPTGGADGYTF. The CDR3, as DNA: TGCGCCAGCAGCCCGACAGGGGGCGCCGATGGCTACACCTTC. The chain joins TRBV5-1 to TRBJ1-2; 10 bases agree with TRBD1. This CDR3 contains 14 residues. Germline CDR1 SGHRS, CDR2 YFSETQ. V lost 4 bases to trimming and J lost 6 bases; unmatched junction nucleotides: 6.

The chain combines TRBV3-1 (or the pseudogene TRBV3-2) with TRBJ1-4; TRBD1 agrees at 10 bases. The CDR3 is made up of 15 amino acids. Germline CDR1 and CDR2: LGHDT and YNNKEL (reference sequence). V shed 5 bases and J 4 bases; nucleotides not matched to a gene: 4. The CDR3 region has the DNA TGTGCCAGCAGCACCGGGACAGGGGTTAATGAAAAACTGTTTTTT. Translation gives CASSTGTGVNEKLFF.

This chain connects TRBV7-2 to TRBJ2-3, with TRBD1 identical over 8 bases. This CDR3 comprises 14 residues. CDR1 and CDR2 from the germline V gene are SGHTA and FQGNSA. The V and J ends lost 4 bases and 8 bases, in that order; junction bases with no gene match: 8. This CDR3 is CASSSGQGQATQYF. CDR3 coding DNA: TGTGCCAGCAGCTCCGGACAGGGACAGGCTACGCAGTATTTT.

This clone has just one count. This chain connects TRBV28 to TRBJ2-7; 10 bases fit TRBD2. Germline trimming cut 6 bases from V and 4 bases from J; bases unmatched to any gene: 6. Germline CDR1 is MDHEN and CDR2 is SYDVKM. This CDR3 spans 14 amino acids. The CDR3 sequence is CASRRTSGEYEQYF. Written as DNA, the CDR3 is TGTGCCAGCAGACGGACTAGCGGAGAATACGAGCAGTACTTC.

This clone is a singleton in its sample. The chain couples TRBV6-6 to TRBJ1-3; 7 nucleotides match TRBD1. Germline V gene sequence: CDR1 MNHNY, CDR2 SVGAGI (reference sequence). J lost 3 bases, V lost 2 bases, and 7 bases had no gene match. There are 16 residues in the CDR3. CDR3 DNA: TGTGCCAGCAGTTACAAGCGACAGGGCGGTGGAAACACCATATATTTT. Translated, it gives CASSYKRQGGGNTIYF.

V usage is TRBV2 and J usage is TRBJ2-5; D unresolved. Per the germline V gene, CDR1 is SNHLY and CDR2 is FYNNEI. V was shortened by 6 bases and J by 5 bases, with 7 bases between the two germline ends. The CDR3 is 11 residues long. Here the CDR3 reads CASRGAETQYF. DNA of the CDR3: TGTGCCAGCAGGGGCGCGGAGACCCAGTACTTC.

This chain connects TRBV6-5 to TRBJ1-5; unclear D gene. The CDR3 covers 13 residues. Germline values: CDR1 MNHEY, CDR2 SVGAGI. V was clipped by 4 bases and J by 4 bases, with 8 bases between them. The CDR3 DNA is TGTGCCAGCAGTTCCATGAGGAATCAGCCCCAGCATTTT. This encodes CASSSMRNQPQHF.

This rearrangement joins TRBV4-2 to TRBJ2-5; 9 nucleotides line up with TRBD2. J lost 4 bases, V lost 0 bases, and 6 bases had no gene match. The germline V gene encodes CDR1 LGHNA and CDR2 YNFKEQ. CDR3 size: 16 residues. CDR3 DNA sequence: TGTGCCAGCAGCCAAGATCGCGGCGGGGGGGCAGAGACCCAGTACTTC. Its protein product is CASSQDRGGGAETQYF.

This sequence joins TRBV5-1 and TRBJ1-6; D perhaps matches TRBD1 (6 bases). CDR1 SGHRS and CDR2 YFSETQ come from the germline V gene. V lost 0 bases, J lost 10 bases, and 11 bases lay in between. This CDR3 is built from 14 residues. Here the CDR3 reads CASSLDREYSPLHF. For the CDR3, the DNA is TGCGCCAGCAGCTTGGACAGGGAATACTCACCCCTCCACTTT.

The gene calls are TRBV30 and TRBJ2-7, with 13 bases that match TRBD2. Germline CDR1 is GTSNPN and CDR2 is SVGIG (reference sequence). This CDR3 region has 14 residues. With 2 bases clipped from V and 2 bases from J, the junction kept 0 bases outside the gene matches. The CDR3 reads CAWSTSGGAYEQYF. The CDR3 coding sequence is TGTGCCTGGAGTACTAGCGGGGGGGCCTACGAGCAGTACTTC.